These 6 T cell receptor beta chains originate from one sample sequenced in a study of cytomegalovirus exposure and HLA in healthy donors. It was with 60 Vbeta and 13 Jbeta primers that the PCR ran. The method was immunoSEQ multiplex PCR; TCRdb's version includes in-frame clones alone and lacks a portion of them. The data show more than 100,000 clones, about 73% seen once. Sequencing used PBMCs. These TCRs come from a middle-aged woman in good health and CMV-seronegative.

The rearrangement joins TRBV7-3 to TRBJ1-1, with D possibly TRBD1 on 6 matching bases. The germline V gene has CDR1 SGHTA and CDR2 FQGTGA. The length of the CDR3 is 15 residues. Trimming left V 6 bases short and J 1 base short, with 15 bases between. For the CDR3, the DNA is TGTGCCAGCAGTGCCACGGGGGGCTGGAACACTGAAGCTTTCTTT. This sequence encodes CASSATGGWNTEAFF.

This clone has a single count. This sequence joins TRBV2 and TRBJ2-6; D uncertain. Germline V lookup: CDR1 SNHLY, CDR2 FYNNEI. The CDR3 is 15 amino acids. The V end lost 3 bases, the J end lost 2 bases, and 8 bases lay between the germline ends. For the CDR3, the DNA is TGTGCCAGCAGTGAGAGGCCACCTGGGGCCAACGTCCTGACTTTC. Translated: CASSERPPGANVLTF.

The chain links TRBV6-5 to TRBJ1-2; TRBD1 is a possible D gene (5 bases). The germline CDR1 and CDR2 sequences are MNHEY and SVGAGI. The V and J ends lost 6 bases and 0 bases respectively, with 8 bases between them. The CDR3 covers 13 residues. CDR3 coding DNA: TGTGCCAGCAGGACAGATCCTAACTATGGCTACACCTTC. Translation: CASRTDPNYGYTF.

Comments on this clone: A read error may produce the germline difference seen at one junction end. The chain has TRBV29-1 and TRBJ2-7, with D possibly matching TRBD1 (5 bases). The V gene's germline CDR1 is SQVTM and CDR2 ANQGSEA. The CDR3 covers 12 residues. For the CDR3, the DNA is TGCAGCGCTCGGACATCCTCCCACGAGCAGTACTTC. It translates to CSARTSSHEQYF.

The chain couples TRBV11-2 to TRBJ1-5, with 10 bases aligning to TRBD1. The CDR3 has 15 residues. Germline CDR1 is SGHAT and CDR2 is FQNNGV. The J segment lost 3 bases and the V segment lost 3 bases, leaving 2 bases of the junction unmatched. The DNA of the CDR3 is TGTGCCAGCAGCTTGGGACAGGGGTACAATCAGCCCCAGCATTTT. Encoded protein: CASSLGQGYNQPQHF.

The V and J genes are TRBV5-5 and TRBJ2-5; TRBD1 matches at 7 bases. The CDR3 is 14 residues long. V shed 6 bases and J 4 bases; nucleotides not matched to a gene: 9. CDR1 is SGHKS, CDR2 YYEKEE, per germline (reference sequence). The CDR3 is CASTPGGVGETQYF. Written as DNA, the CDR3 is TGTGCCAGCACCCCAGGGGGTGTGGGAGAGACCCAGTACTTC.